This is a list of T cell receptor beta chains from one sample in a study of CD8 T cells in ankylosing spondylitis. TCRdb processed the 5' RACE reads anew with MiXCR; each CDR3 protein has one entry. Of 200,000 to 250,000 distinct CDR3 sequences listed, about 10% were seen once; the top ten hold 21%. The sample consisted of blood, either unsorted or a sorted T cell fraction (not recorded which). These receptors originate from a male donor with ankylosing spondylitis or in good health (not recorded which). Both conserved end residues are part of each CDR3. A D gene is named only where the DNA matches it firmly. The size field is filled for only some rows; it gives once, few, many or a size class.

J	size	D	V	DNA	CDR3
TRBJ1-6	few	-	TRBV7-9	TGTGCCAGCAGCTTAGACAGGGCGCGACCCCTCCACTTT	CASSLDRARPLHF
TRBJ1-2	few	-	TRBV6-5	TGTGCCAGCAGTTCCGCAACGGGCCCTTCCTTTTCGGCGGACTATGGCTACACCTTC	CASSSATGPSFSADYGYTF
TRBJ2-5	many	-	TRBV18	TGTGCCAGCTCACCAGCAGGGGCACAAGAGACCCAGTACTTC	CASSPAGAQETQYF
TRBJ1-2	few	-	TRBV6-1	TGTGCCAGCAGACTCTCCCCGGGAGGGAGACTTAACTATGGCTACACCTTC	CASRLSPGGRLNYGYTF
TRBJ2-3	many	-	TRBV20-1	TGCAGTGGAGGACGTACTAGTGCGGATACGCAGTATTTT	CSGGRTSADTQYF
TRBJ1-5	many	-	TRBV7-8	TGTGCCAGCAGCCTCACACCTGATCAGCCCCAGCATTTT	CASSLTPDQPQHF
TRBJ1-1	many	-	TRBV5-1	TGCGCCAGCAGCCCCGCAGGGTTGAAAGGGTGGACTGAAGCTTTCTTT	CASSPAGLKGWTEAFF
TRBJ2-2	few	-	TRBV7-3	TGTGCCAGCAGCGTACAGGGAGGGAACACCGGGGAGCTGTTTTTT	CASSVQGGNTGELFF
TRBJ1-1	many	-	TRBV3-1	TGTGCCAGCATCACCAAAGGGGCTGAAGCTTTCTTT	CASITKGAEAFF
TRBJ2-2	-	-	TRBV20-1	TGCAGTGCGCTCGGGGAACGGGCGAACACCGGGGAGCTGTTTTTT	CSALGERANTGELFF
TRBJ1-5	-	-	TRBV30	TGTGCCTGGAGGGGCGACAGTTACAATCAGCCCCAGCATTTT	CAWRGDSYNQPQHF
TRBJ2-7	many	TRBD1	TRBV24-1	TGTGCCACCAGTGAACCGGGACAGGGAATGCGCGAGCAGTACTTC	CATSEPGQGMREQYF
TRBJ2-5	-	TRBD1	TRBV5-1	TGCGCCAGTAATGAACAGGGACAGATGCAAGAGACCCAGTACTTC	CASNEQGQMQETQYF
TRBJ1-2	few	-	TRBV7-2	TGTGCCAGCAGCTCCGGAGGTGTTACACTGAGTGGCTACACCTTC	CASSSGGVTLSGYTF
TRBJ2-2	many	-	TRBV5-1	TGCGCCAGCAGCTCCCCCTCCCAGATCACCGGGGAGCTGTTTTTT	CASSSPSQITGELFF